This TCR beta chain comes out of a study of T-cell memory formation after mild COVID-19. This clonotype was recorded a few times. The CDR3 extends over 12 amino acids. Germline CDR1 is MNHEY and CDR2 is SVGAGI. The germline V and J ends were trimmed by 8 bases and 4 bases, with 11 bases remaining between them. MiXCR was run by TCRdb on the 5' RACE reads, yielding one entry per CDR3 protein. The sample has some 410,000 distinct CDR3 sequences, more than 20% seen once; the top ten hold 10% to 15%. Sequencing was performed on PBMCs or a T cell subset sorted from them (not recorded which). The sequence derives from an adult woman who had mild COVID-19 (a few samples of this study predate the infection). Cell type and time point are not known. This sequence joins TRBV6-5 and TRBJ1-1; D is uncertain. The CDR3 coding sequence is TGTGCCAGCGGGAGACGCGTCACTGAAGCTTTCTTT. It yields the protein CASGRRVTEAFF.